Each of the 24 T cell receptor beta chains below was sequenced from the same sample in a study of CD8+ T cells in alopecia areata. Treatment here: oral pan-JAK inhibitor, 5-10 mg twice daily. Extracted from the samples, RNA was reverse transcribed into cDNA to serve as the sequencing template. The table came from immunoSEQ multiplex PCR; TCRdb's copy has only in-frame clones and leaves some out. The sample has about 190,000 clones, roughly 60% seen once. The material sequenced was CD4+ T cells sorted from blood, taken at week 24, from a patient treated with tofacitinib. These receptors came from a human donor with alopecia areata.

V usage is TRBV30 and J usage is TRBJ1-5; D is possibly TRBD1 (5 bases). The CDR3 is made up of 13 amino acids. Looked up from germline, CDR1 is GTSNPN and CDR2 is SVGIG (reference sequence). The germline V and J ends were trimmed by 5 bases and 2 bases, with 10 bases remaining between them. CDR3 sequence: CAWSGLRNQPQHF. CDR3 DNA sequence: TGTGCCTGGTCGGGACTCCGCAATCAGCCCCAGCATTTT.

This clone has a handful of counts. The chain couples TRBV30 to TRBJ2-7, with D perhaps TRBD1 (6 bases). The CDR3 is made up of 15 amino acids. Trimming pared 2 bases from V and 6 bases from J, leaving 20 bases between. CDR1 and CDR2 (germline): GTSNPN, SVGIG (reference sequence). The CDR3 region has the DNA TGTGCCTGGAGTAAGGGAAGCAGGGGTGGTAGCGAGCAGTACTTC. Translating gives CAWSKGSRGGSEQYF. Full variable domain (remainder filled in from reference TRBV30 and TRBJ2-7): SQTIHQWPATLVQPVGSPLSLECTVEGTSNPNLYWYRQAAGRGLQLLFYSVGIGQISSEVPQNLSASRPQDRQFILSSKKLLLSDSGFYLCAWSKGSRGGSEQYFGPGTRLTVT.

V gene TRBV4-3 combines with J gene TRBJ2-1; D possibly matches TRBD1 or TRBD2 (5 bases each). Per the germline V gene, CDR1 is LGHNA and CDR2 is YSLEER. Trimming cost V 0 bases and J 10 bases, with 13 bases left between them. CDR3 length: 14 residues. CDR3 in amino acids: CASSQDVGPGEQFF. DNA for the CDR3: TGCGCCAGCAGCCAAGATGTGGGACCGGGGGAGCAGTTCTTC.

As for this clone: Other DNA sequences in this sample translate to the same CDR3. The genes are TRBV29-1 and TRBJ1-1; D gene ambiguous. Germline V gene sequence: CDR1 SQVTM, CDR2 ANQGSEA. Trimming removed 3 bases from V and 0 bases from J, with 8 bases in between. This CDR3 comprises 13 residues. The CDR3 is CSVEGQLNTEAFF. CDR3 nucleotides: TGCAGCGTTGAGGGCCAGTTGAACACTGAAGCTTTCTTT.

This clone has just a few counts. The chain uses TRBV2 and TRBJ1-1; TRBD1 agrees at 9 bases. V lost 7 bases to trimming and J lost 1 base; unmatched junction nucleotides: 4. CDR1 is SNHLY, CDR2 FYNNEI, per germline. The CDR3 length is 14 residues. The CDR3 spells CASTRDRANTEAFF. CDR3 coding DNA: TGTGCCAGCACTAGGGACAGGGCGAACACTGAAGCTTTCTTT. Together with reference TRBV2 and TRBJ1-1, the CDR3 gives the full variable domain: EPEVTQTPSHQVTQMGQEVILRCVPISNHLYFYWYRQILGQKVEFLVSFYNNEISEKSEIFDDQFSVERPDGSNFTLKIRSTKLEDSAMYFCASTRDRANTEAFFGQGTRLTVV.

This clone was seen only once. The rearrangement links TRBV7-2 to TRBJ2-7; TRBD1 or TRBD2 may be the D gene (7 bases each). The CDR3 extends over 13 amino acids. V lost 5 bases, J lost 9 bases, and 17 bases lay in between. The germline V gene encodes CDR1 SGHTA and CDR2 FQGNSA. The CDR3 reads CASSPDREGGQYF. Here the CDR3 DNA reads TGTGCCAGCAGCCCCGACAGGGAGGGGGGGCAGTACTTC.

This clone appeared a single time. The CDR3 loop is CSVEEGENQPQHF. CDR3 DNA sequence: TGCAGCGTTGAAGAGGGAGAGAATCAGCCCCAGCATTTT. The rearrangement uses TRBV29-1 and TRBJ1-5; D unclear. In germline, CDR1 is SQVTM, CDR2 ANQGSEA. The CDR3 spans 13 residues. V was pared by 0 bases and J by 4 bases, with 7 bases between.

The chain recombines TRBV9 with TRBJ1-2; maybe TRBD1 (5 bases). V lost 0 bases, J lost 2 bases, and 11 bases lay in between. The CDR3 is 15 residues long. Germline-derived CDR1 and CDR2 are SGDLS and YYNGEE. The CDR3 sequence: CASSVEEGRNYGYTF. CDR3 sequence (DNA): TGTGCCAGCAGCGTAGAAGAGGGGCGAAACTATGGCTACACCTTC.

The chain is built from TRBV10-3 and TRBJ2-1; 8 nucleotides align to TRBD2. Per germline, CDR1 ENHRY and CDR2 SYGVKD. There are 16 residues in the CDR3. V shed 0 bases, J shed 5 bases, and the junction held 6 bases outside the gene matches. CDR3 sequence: CAISESLRGAHNEQFF. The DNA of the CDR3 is TGTGCCATCAGTGAGTCGCTGCGGGGGGCCCACAATGAGCAGTTCTTC.

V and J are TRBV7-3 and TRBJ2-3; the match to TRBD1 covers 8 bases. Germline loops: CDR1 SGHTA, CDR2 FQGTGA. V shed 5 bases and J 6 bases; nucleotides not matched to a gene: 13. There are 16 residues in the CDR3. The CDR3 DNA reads TGTGCCAGCAGCCCAGGGGGCGCCGGGATTTACGATACGCAGTATTTT. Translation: CASSPGGAGIYDTQYF.

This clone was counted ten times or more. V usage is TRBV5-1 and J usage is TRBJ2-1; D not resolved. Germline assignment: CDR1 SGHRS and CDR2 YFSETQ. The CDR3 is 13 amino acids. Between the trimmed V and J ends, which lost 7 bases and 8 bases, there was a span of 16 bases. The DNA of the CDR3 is TGCGCCAGCCGCCCAACACGTTGGGATGAGCAGTTCTTC. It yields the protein CASRPTRWDEQFF. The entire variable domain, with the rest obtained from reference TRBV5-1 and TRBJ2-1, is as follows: KAGVTQTPRYLIKTRGQQVTLSCSPISGHRSVSWYQQTPGQGLQFLFEYFSETQRNKGNFPGRFSGRQFSNSRSEMNVSTLELGDSALYLCASRPTRWDEQFFGPGTRLTVL.

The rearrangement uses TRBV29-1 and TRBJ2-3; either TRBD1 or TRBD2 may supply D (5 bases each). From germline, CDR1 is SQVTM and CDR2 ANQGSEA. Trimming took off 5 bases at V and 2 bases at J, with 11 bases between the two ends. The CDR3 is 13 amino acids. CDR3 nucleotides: TGCAGCGTTCGCAGGGAGCTCACAGATACGCAGTATTTT. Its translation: CSVRRELTDTQYF.

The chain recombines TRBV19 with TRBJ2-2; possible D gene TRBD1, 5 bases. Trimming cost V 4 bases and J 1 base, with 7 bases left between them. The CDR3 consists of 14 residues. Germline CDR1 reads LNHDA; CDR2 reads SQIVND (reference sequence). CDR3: CASSTDRNTGELFF. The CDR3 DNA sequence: TGTGCCAGTAGTACCGACAGGAACACCGGGGAGCTGTTTTTT.

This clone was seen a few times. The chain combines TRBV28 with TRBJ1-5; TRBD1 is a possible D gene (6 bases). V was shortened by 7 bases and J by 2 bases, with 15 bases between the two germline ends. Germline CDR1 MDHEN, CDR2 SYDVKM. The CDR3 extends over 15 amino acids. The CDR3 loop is CASIRMAGGNQPQHF. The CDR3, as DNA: TGTGCCAGCATCAGGATGGCAGGGGGCAATCAGCCCCAGCATTTT.

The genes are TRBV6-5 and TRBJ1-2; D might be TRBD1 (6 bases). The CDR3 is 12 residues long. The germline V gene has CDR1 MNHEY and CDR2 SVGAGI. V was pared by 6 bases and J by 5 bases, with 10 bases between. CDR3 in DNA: TGTGCCAGCAGCAGGGGCTGGTATGGCTACACCTTC. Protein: CASSRGWYGYTF.

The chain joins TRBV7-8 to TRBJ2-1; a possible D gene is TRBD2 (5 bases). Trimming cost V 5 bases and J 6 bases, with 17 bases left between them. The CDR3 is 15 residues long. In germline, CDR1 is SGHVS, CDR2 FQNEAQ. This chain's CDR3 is CASSRPKTSPNEQFF. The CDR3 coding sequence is TGTGCCAGCAGCCGACCTAAAACTAGTCCCAATGAGCAGTTCTTC.

CDR3: CASSLLGVDGYTF. The CDR3 region has the DNA TGTGCCAGCAGTTTATTAGGTGTCGATGGCTACACCTTC. The genes are TRBV27 and TRBJ1-2; D is uncertain. The CDR3 is 13 amino acids. Germline values: CDR1 MNHEY, CDR2 SMNVEV (reference sequence). Trimming stripped 1 base from V and 6 bases from J, with 9 bases between.

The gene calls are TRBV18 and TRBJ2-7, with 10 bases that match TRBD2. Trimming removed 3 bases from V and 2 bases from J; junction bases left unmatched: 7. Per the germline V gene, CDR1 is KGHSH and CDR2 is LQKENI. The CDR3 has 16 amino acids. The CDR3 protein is CASSPRGLAGAYEQYF. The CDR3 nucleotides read TGTGCCAGCTCACCCCGGGGGCTAGCGGGGGCCTACGAGCAGTACTTC.

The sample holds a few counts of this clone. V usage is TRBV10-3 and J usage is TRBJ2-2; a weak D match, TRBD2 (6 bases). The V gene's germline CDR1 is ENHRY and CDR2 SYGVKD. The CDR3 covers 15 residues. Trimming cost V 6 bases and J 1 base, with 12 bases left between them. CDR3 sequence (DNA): TGTGCCATCAGCGGGGGTTCGAGGAACACCGGGGAGCTGTTTTTT. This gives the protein CAISGGSRNTGELFF.

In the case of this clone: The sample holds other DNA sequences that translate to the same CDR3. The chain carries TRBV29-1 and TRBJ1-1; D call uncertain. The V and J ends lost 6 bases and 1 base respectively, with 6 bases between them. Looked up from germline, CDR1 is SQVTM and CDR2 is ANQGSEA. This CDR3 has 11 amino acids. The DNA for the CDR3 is TGCAGCGTCGTAGGGAACACTGAAGCTTTCTTT. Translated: CSVVGNTEAFF.

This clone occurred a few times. The CDR3 loop is CASSLAGGPSGGELFF. Here the CDR3 DNA reads TGTGCCAGCAGCTTAGCGGGGGGGCCTTCTGGCGGGGAGCTGTTTTTT. The rearrangement uses TRBV11-2 and TRBJ2-2; 8 nucleotides line up with TRBD2. The V gene's germline CDR1 is SGHAT and CDR2 FQNNGV. J gave up 7 bases and V 1 base, and 8 bases lay outside the gene matches. This CDR3 contains 16 residues.

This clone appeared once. CDR3 protein: CASSQDYRVGETQYF. The CDR3 DNA reads as TGCGCCAGCAGCCAAGATTATCGTGTGGGAGAGACCCAGTACTTC. The V gene is TRBV4-3, the J gene TRBJ2-5; unclear D gene. Germline V CDR1 and CDR2: LGHNA, YSLEER. This CDR3 comprises 15 residues. Trimming left V 0 bases short and J 4 bases short, with 12 bases between.

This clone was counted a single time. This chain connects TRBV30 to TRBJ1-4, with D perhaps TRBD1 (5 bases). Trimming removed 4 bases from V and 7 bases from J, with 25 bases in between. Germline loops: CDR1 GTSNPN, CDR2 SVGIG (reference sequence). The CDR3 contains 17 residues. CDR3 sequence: CAWTSKEAAGFPEKLFF. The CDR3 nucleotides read TGTGCCTGGACCTCAAAAGAGGCGGCAGGGTTCCCTGAAAAACTGTTTTTT.

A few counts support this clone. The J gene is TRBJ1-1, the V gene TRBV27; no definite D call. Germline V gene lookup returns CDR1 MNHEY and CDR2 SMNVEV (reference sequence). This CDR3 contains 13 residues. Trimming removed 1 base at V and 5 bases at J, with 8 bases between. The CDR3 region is CASSLLDGTEAFF. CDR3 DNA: TGTGCCAGCAGTTTATTGGACGGGACTGAAGCTTTCTTT.